This T cell receptor (beta chain) was found in a study of blood T cell repertoires in COVID-19. The assay was immunoSEQ multiplex PCR, and TCRdb's table has in-frame clones only and misses some. The sample holds more than 35,000 clones; around 90% are singletons and the top ten take 20%. Per germline, CDR1 SQVTM and CDR2 ANQGSEA. Trimming took 2 bases from V and 4 from J; bases not matched to a gene: 8. The CDR3 sequence is 16 residues long. The material sequenced was peripheral blood. This sequence joins TRBV29-1 and TRBJ2-1, with 10 nucleotides matching TRBD2. This clonotype was sampled from a man aged 60 to 75 with acute or convalescent COVID-19. CDR3 in DNA: TGCAGCGTTGAATCGTTGGGACTAGCGACGTACAATGAGCAGTTCTTC. This codes for CSVESLGLATYNEQFF.